These 14 T cell receptor beta chains were all obtained from the same sample, sequenced in a study of CXCR3-negative and CXCR3-positive naive CD8 T cells. Overall study results and limits: Researchers report that CXCR3-positive naive cells carry more hydrophobic TRB CDR3s than CXCR3-negative naive cells.

Carrying UMI labels, the TRB cDNA libraries were prepared through 5' RACE. TCRdb re-called the 5' RACE reads; one entry per CDR3 protein, DNA not given. The sample includes tens of thousands of distinct CDR3 sequences. Their target antigens are unknown. Sequencing used naive CXCR3+ CD8+ T cells from blood. Subset specified: CD45RO-CCR7+CD27+CD95- naive CD8+ T cells expressing CXCR3 (TNR3+). The receptors here all came from a human donor in good health. Some clones in this sample may be carry-over from other donors' samples.

The chain has TRBV5-1 and TRBJ2-7. Germline CDR1 is SGHRS and CDR2 is YFSETQ. There are 13 residues in the CDR3. The CDR3 loop is CASSLAGNYEQYF.

The chain combines TRBV29-1 with TRBJ2-1; the D gene TCRdb calls, TRBD1, cannot be checked with no DNA. Per the germline V gene, CDR1 is SQVTM and CDR2 is ANQGSEA. There are 14 residues in the CDR3. The CDR3 here is CSVWDGSSYNEQFF.

The chain links TRBV19 to TRBJ2-7; TCRdb designates TRBD1, a call that cannot be tested without DNA. This CDR3 is built from 15 residues. CDR1 is LNHDA and CDR2 is SQIVND in the germline V gene (reference sequence). The CDR3 spells CASSSEDRVGYEQYF.

The rearrangement links TRBV7-6 to TRBJ1-1; TCRdb designates TRBD1, a call that cannot be tested without DNA. The CDR3 length is 13 residues. Germline CDR1 and CDR2: SGHVS and FNYEAQ. CDR3 protein: CASSLGVNAEAFF. The full variable domain, in which reference TRBV7-6 and TRBJ1-1 provide the parts outside the CDR3, is GAGVSQSPRYKVTKRGQDVALRCDPISGHVSLYWYRQALGQGPEFLTYFNYEAQQDKSGLPNDRFSAERPEGSISTLTIQRTEQRDSAMYRCASSLGVNAEAFFGQGTRLTVV.

This chain uses TRBV10-3 with TRBJ2-2; TCRdb's assignment of TRBD1 cannot be checked, as there is no DNA. The CDR3 contains 17 residues. Per the germline V gene, CDR1 is ENHRY and CDR2 is SYGVKD. CDR3 in amino acids: CAISDPTGGYNTGELFF.

The J gene is TRBJ2-1, the V gene TRBV6-5; TCRdb indicates TRBD2, and absent DNA this call remains unverified. Germline CDR1 MNHEY, CDR2 SVGAGI. The CDR3 extends over 15 amino acids. The CDR3 loop is CASSPAGGPLGEQFF.

The chain joins TRBV29-1 to TRBJ1-1; the TRBD1 assignment by TCRdb is unverifiable without DNA. Germline loops: CDR1 SQVTM, CDR2 ANQGSEA. The CDR3 spans 13 residues. The CDR3: CSVEAGQNTEAFF.

V is TRBV6-6 and J is TRBJ2-2. From germline, CDR1 is MNHNY and CDR2 SVGAGI (reference sequence). The CDR3 sequence is 14 residues long. The CDR3 loop reads CASVTEANTGELFF.

V gene TRBV6-2 or TRBV6-3 combines with J gene TRBJ1-1; TCRdb picks TRBD1, but there is no DNA to check that call. Germline loops: CDR1 MNHEY, CDR2 SVGEGT. The CDR3 totals 11 residues. Here the CDR3 reads CASSQGAEAFF.

V and J are TRBV29-1 and TRBJ1-1; the D gene TCRdb calls, TRBD1, cannot be checked with no DNA. Germline V lookup: CDR1 SQVTM, CDR2 ANQGSEA. The CDR3 is 12 amino acids. CDR3 loop: CSVGDNLLEAFF.

J is TRBJ1-1 and V is TRBV19. CDR1 LNHDA and CDR2 SQIVND come from the germline V gene (reference sequence). This CDR3 is 11 amino acids long. CDR3 region: CASIRGGSAFF.

The chain uses TRBV5-1 and TRBJ2-5. The length of the CDR3 is 15 residues. Germline loops: CDR1 SGHRS, CDR2 YFSETQ. This CDR3 is CASTEWRSYQETQYF. The full variable domain, completed using reference TRBV5-1 and TRBJ2-5, is KAGVTQTPRYLIKTRGQQVTLSCSPISGHRSVSWYQQTPGQGLQFLFEYFSETQRNKGNFPGRFSGRQFSNSRSEMNVSTLELGDSALYLCASTEWRSYQETQYFGPGTRLLVL.

This rearrangement joins TRBV29-1 to TRBJ2-3; the TRBD2 assignment by TCRdb is unverifiable without DNA. From germline, CDR1 is SQVTM and CDR2 ANQGSEA. This CDR3 spans 15 amino acids. The CDR3 spells CSVLPSLASADTQYF.

This chain joins TRBV4-1 and TRBJ2-1; absent DNA, TCRdb's TRBD1 call cannot be checked. The CDR3 spans 13 residues. Germline CDR1 is MGHRA and CDR2 is YSYEKL. The CDR3 region is CASSQVGAAEQFF.